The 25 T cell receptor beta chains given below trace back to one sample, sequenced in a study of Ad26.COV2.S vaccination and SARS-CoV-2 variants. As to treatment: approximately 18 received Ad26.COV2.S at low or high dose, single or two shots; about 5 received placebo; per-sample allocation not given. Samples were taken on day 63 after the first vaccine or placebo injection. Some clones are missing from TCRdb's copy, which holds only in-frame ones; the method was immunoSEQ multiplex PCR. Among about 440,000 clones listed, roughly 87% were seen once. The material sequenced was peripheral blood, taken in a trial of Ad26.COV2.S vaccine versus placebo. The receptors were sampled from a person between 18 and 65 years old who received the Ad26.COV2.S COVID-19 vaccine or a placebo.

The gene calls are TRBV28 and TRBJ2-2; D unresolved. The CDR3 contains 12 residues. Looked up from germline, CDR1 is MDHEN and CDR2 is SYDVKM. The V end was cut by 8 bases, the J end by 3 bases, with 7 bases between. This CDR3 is CASEFDTGELFF. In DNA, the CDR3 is TGTGCCAGCGAGTTTGACACCGGGGAGCTGTTTTTT. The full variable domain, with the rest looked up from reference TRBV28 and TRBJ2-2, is DVKVTQSSRYLVKRTGEKVFLECVQDMDHENMFWYRQDPGLGLRLIYFSYDVKMKEKGDIPEGYSVSREKKERFSLILESASTNQTSMYLCASEFDTGELFFGEGSRLTVL.

In nucleotides, the CDR3 is TGTGCCACCTCACTCAGCGGGAGAAATGAGCAGTTCTTC. Translation: CATSLSGRNEQFF. The chain joins TRBV27 to TRBJ2-1, with TRBD2 matching over 8 bases. The germline CDR1 and CDR2 sequences are MNHEY and SMNVEV (reference sequence). V trimming: 10 bases; J trimming: 7 bases; junction bases outside the gene matches: 9. CDR3 length equals 13 residues.

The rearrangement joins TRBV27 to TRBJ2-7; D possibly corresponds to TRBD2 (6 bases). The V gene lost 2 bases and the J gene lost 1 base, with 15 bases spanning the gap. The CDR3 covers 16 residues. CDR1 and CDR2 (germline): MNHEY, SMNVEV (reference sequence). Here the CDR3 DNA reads TGTGCCAGCAGTTTAGCACGGGGGAAAGGATCCTACGAGCAGTACTTC. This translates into CASSLARGKGSYEQYF.

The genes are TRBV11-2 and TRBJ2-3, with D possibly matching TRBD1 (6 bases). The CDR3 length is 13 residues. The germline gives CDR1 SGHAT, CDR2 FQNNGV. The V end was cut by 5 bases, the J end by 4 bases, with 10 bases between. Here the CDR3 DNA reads TGTGCCAGCAGCCTGACAGGCCCAGATACGCAGTATTTT. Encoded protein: CASSLTGPDTQYF.

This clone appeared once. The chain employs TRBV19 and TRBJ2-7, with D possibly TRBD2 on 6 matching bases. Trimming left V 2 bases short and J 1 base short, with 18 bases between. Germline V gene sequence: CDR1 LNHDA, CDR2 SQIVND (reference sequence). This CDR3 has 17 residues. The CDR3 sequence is CASSISVGRPKSYEQYF. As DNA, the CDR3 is TGTGCCAGTAGTATAAGCGTGGGGAGGCCGAAATCCTACGAGCAGTACTTC.

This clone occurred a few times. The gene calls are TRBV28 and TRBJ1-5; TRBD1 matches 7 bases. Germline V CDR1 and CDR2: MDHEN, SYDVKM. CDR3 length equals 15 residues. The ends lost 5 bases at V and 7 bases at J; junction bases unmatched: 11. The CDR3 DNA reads TGTGCCAGCAGTGTGGCGACAGGGTCGCACCAGCCCCAGCATTTT. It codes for CASSVATGSHQPQHF.

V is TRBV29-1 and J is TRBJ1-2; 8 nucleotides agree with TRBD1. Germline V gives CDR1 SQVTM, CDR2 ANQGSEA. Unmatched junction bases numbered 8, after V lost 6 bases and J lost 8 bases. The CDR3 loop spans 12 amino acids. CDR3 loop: CSVTGGNKGYTF. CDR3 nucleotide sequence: TGCAGCGTCACAGGGGGAAATAAAGGCTACACCTTC.

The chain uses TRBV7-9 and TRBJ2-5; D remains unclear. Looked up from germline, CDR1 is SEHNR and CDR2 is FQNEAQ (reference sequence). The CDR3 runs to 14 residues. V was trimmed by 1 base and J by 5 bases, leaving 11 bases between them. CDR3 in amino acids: CASSLGMTVETQYF. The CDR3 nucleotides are TGTGCCAGCAGCTTAGGGATGACGGTCGAGACCCAGTACTTC.

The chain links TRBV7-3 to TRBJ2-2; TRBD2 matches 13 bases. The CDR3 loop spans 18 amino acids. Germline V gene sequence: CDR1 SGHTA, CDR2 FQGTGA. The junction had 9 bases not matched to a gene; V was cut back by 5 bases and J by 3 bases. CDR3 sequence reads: CASSPAGTSGIDTGELFF. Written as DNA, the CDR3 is TGTGCCAGCAGCCCTGCCGGGACTAGCGGGATTGACACCGGGGAGCTGTTTTTT. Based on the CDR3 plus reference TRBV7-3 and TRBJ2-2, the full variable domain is GAGVSQTPSNKVTEKGKYVELRCDPISGHTALYWYRQSLGQGPEFLIYFQGTGAADDSGLPNDRFFAVRPEGSVSTLKIQRTERGDSAVYLCASSPAGTSGIDTGELFFGEGSRLTVL.

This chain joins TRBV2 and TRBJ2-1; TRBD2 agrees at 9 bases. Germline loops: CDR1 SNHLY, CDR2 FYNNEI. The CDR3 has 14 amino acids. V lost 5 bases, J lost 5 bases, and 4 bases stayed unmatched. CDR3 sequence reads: CASSRLAANNEQFF. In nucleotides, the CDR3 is TGTGCCAGCAGTCGACTAGCGGCGAACAATGAGCAGTTCTTC.

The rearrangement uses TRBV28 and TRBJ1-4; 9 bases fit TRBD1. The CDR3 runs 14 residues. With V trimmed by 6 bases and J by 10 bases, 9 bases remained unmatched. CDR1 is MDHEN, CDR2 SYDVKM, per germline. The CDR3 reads CASRQGASLRKLFF. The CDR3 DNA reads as TGTGCCAGCAGACAGGGGGCCTCGCTGAGAAAACTGTTTTTT.

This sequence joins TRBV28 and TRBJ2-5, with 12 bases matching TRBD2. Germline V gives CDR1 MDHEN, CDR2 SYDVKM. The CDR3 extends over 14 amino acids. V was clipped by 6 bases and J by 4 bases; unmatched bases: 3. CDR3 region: CASSLAGGVETQYF. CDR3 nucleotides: TGTGCCAGCAGCCTAGCGGGAGGGGTAGAGACCCAGTACTTC.

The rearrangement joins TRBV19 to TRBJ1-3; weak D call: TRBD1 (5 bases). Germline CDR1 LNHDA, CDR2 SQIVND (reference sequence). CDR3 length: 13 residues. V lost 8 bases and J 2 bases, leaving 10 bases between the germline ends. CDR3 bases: TGTGCCAGTTCCTCGGGGGCTGGAAACACCATATATTTT. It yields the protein CASSSGAGNTIYF. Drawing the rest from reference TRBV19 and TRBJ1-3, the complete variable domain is DGGITQSPKYLFRKEGQNVTLSCEQNLNHDAMYWYRQDPGQGLRLIYYSQIVNDFQKGDIAEGYSVSREKKESFPLTVTSAQKNPTAFYLCASSSGAGNTIYFGEGSWLTVV.

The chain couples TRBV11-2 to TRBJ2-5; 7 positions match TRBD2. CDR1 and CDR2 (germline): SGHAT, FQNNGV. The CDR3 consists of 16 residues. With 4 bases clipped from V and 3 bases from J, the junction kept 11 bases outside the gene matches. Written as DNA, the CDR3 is TGTGCCAGCAGCTCTAAGGGGAGGGAGAGGGAAGAGACCCAGTACTTC. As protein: CASSSKGREREETQYF.

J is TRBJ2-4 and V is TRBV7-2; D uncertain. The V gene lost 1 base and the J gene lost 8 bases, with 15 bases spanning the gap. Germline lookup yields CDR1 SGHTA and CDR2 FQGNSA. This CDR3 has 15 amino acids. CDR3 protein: CASSLGGPRKDIQYF. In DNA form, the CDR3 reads TGTGCCAGCAGCTTAGGCGGTCCCAGGAAGGACATTCAGTACTTC.

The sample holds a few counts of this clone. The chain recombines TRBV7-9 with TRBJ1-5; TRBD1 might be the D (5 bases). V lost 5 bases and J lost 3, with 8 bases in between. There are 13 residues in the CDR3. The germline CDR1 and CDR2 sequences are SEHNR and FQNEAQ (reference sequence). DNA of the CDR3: TGTGCCAGCAGCCAAGGGGACAATCAGCCCCAGCATTTT. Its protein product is CASSQGDNQPQHF.

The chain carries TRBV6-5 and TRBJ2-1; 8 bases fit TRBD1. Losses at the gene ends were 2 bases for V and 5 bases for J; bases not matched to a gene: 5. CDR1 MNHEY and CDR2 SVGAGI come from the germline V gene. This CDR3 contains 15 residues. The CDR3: CASSYQGAGNNEQFF. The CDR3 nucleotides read TGTGCCAGCAGTTACCAGGGGGCTGGCAACAATGAGCAGTTCTTC.

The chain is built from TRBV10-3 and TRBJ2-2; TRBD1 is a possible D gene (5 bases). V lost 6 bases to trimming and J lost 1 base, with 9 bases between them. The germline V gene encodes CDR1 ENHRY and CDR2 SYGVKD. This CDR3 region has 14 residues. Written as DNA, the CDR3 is TGTGCCATCAGAGATACAGGGAACACCGGGGAGCTGTTTTTT. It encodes CAIRDTGNTGELFF.

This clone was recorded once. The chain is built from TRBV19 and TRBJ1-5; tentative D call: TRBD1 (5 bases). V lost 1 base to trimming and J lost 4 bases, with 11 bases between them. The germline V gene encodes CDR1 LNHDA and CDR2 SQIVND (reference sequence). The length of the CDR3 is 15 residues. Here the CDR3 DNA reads TGTGCCAGTAGTATAGCTTCAGGGCGGAATCAGCCCCAGCATTTT. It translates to CASSIASGRNQPQHF.

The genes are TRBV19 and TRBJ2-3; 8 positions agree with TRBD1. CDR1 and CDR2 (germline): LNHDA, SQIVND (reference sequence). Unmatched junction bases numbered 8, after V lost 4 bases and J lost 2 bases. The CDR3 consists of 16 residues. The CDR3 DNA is TGTGCCAGTAGTACAGGACAGGGAGCAAACACAGATACGCAGTATTTT. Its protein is CASSTGQGANTDTQYF.

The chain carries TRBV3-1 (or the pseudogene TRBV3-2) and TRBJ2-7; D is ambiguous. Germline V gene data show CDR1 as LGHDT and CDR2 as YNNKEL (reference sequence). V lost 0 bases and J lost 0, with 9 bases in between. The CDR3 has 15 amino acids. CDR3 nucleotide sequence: TGTGCCAGCAGCCAAGACAACCGCCGCTCCTACGAGCAGTACTTC. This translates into CASSQDNRRSYEQYF.

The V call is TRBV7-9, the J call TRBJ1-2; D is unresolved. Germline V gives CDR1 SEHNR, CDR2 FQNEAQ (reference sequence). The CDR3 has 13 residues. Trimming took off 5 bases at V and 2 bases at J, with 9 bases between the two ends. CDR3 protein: CASSPVGNYGYTF. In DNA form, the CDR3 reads TGTGCCAGCAGCCCCGTAGGGAACTATGGCTACACCTTC.

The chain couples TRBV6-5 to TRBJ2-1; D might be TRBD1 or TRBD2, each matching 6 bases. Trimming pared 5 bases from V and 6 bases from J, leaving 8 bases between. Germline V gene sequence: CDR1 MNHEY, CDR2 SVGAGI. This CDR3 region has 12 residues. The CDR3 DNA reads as TGTGCCAGCAGTAGGGGGGTCAATGAGCAGTTCTTC. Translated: CASSRGVNEQFF.

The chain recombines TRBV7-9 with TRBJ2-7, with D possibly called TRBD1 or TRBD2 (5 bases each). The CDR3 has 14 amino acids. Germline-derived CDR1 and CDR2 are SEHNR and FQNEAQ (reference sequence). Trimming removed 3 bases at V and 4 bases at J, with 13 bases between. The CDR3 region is CASSFGTRTYEQYF. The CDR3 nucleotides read TGTGCCAGCAGCTTTGGGACCAGGACGTACGAGCAGTACTTC.

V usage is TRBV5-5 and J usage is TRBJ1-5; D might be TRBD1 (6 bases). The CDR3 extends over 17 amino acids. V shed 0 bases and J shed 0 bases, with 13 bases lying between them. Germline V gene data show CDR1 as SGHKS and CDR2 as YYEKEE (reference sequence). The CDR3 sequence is CASSLVAGALSNQPQHF. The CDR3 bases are TGTGCCAGCAGCTTGGTGGCAGGGGCACTTAGCAATCAGCCCCAGCATTTT.